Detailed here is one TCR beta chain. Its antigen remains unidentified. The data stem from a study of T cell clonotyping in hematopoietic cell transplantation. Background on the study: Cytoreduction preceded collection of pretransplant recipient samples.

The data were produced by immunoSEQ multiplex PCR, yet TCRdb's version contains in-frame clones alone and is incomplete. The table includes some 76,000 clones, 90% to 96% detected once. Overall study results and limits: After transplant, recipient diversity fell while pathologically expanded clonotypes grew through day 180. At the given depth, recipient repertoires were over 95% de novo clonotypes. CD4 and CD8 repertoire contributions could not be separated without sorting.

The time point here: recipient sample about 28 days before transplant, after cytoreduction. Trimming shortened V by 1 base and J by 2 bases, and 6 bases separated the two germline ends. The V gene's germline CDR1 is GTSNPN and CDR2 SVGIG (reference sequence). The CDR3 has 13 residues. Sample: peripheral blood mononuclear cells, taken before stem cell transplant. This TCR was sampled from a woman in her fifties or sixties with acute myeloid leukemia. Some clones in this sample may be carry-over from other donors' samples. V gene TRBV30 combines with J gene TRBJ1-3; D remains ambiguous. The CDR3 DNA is TGTGCCTGGAGTGCAGGAACTGGAAACACCATATATTTT. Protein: CAWSAGTGNTIYF.